The entry that follows covers one T cell receptor beta chain sequence. As processed by the authors: Reference gene primer amplification yielded estimated nucleated cell counts. TCRdb's table, derived via immunoSEQ multiplex PCR, lists solely in-frame clones and lacks some. The D gene and trimming were derived from the DNA, and the V and J assignments and clone size from that table. The sample consists of fewer than 350,000 clones, just under 85% of them appearing once. V lost 8 bases, J lost 4 bases, and 11 bases lay in between. The CDR3 is 12 amino acids. This entry comes from a study of blood T cell repertoires in COVID-19. Whole-study context: The United States, Italy and Spain were the sources of the acute and convalescent COVID-19 samples. The analysed material was cDNA or gDNA that came from T cells, B-cell-depleted T cells, or PBMCs.

Sequenced: peripheral blood. The source is a woman in her 50s with active or convalescent COVID-19. The chain employs TRBV12-3 or TRBV12-4 and TRBJ1-2; D not resolved. The CDR3 region is CASAYEGYGYTF. CDR3 DNA: TGTGCCAGCGCTTACGAGGGCTATGGCTACACCTTC.